The clone carrying this TCR beta chain was found a few times. TCRdb passed the RT-PCR reads through MiXCR, listing each CDR3 protein once. The sample yields approximately 720,000 distinct CDR3 sequences, approximately 15% seen once. This CDR3 comprises 15 residues. Germline CDR1 is MDHEN and CDR2 is SYDVKM. V lost 5 bases and J 3 bases, leaving 17 bases between the germline ends. The chain is built from TRBV28 and TRBJ2-7, with a weak D call TRBD2 (6 bases). The specimen was memory CD4+ T cells from blood. The sequence came from a female donor in good health, serving as a healthy control. The CDR3 sequence: CASSPIFTGDYEQYF. The DNA for the CDR3 is TGTGCCAGCAGTCCAATTTTCACGGGGGACTACGAGCAGTACTTC.